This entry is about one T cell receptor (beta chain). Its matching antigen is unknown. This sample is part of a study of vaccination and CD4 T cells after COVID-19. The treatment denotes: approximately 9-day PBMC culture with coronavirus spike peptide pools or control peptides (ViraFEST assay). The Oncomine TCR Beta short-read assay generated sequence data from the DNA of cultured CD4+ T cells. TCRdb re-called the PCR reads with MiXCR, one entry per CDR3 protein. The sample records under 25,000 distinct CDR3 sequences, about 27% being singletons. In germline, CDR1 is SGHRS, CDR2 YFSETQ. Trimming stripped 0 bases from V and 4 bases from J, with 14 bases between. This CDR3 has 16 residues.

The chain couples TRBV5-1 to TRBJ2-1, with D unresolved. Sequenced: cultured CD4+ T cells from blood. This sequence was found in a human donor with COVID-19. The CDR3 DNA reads TGCGCCAGCAGCTTGGAGGCAGGATCCGCTTACAATGAGCAGTTCTTC. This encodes CASSLEAGSAYNEQFF.